The rows below give T cell receptor beta chains drawn from one sample of a study of blood T cell repertoires in COVID-19. Using immunoSEQ multiplex PCR, the repertoire was profiled, and TCRdb retains in-frame clones only, with some absent. This table holds some 150,000 clones, 70% to 90% found once. The sample taken for sequencing was peripheral blood. Receptors were obtained from an older woman with COVID-19, enrolled during active disease. Each CDR3 is given with its conserved first and last residue. A D gene is named only where the DNA matches it firmly. Only part of the rows carry a size: once, few, many, or a class if the clone is expanded.

D: NA; size: NA; length: 11; V: TRBV9; J: TRBJ1-1; DNA: TGTGCCAGCAGCGGAACCGCGGAAGCTTTCTTT; CDR3: CASSGTAEAFF
D: NA; size: NA; length: 13; V: TRBV12-3/TRBV12-4; J: TRBJ2-7; DNA: TGTGCCAGCAGTCCTGACAGAGTTGGCGAGCAGTACTTC; CDR3: CASSPDRVGEQYF
D: NA; size: NA; length: 13; V: TRBV7-8; J: TRBJ2-5; DNA: TGTGCCAGCAGCTTAGCTAGCGAGGGGACCCAGTACTTC; CDR3: CASSLASEGTQYF
D: NA; size: NA; length: 13; V: TRBV29-1; J: TRBJ2-7; DNA: TGCAGCGTTGGCCGTCCGGGATCCTACGAGCAGTACTTC; CDR3: CSVGRPGSYEQYF
D: NA; size: few; length: 15; V: TRBV7-9; J: TRBJ1-2; DNA: TGTGCCAGCAGCTCTAGACAGGTCTCCCTCTATGGCTACACCTTC; CDR3: CASSSRQVSLYGYTF
D: NA; size: NA; length: 14; V: TRBV10-3; J: TRBJ2-5; DNA: TGTGCCATCAGTGAACCAGGGGTGCAAGAGACCCAGTACTTC; CDR3: CAISEPGVQETQYF
D: NA; size: few; length: 15; V: TRBV9; J: TRBJ1-2; DNA: TGTGCCAGCAGCGTAGCTTCAGGGGTAAATTATGGCTACACCTTC; CDR3: CASSVASGVNYGYTF
D: NA; size: NA; length: 13; V: TRBV6-5; J: TRBJ1-1; DNA: TGTGCCAGCAGATTTGTGGGGGGTACTGAAGCTTTCTTT; CDR3: CASRFVGGTEAFF
D: NA; size: few; length: 15; V: TRBV9; J: TRBJ1-3; DNA: TGTGCCAGCAGCGTAACGACAGAACGTGGAAACACCATATATTTT; CDR3: CASSVTTERGNTIYF
D: TRBD2; size: NA; length: 16; V: TRBV5-4; J: TRBJ2-5; DNA: TGTGCCAGCAGCTTGGAGGCGCGGGGGGATGGAGAGACCCAGTACTTC; CDR3: CASSLEARGDGETQYF
D: TRBD1; size: NA; length: 14; V: TRBV25-1; J: TRBJ1-2; DNA: TGTGCCAGCAGTGAGGTACAGGGGGGCTATGGCTACACCTTC; CDR3: CASSEVQGGYGYTF
D: NA; size: once; length: 17; V: TRBV15; J: TRBJ2-7; DNA: TGTGCCACCAGCAGGTCCCCTTTCGGTGGGTCTTCAGGCGAGCAGTACTTC; CDR3: CATSRSPFGGSSGEQYF
D: TRBD1; size: NA; length: 14; V: TRBV19; J: TRBJ2-1; DNA: TGTGCCAGTAGTTCGAGGGGGCGCATTAATGAGCAGTTCTTC; CDR3: CASSSRGRINEQFF
D: TRBD2; size: NA; length: 16; V: TRBV9; J: TRBJ2-2; DNA: TGTGCCAGCAGCGCCGGACTAGCGGGGGGGCGCGGGGAGCTGTTTTTT; CDR3: CASSAGLAGGRGELFF
D: NA; size: NA; length: 14; V: TRBV28; J: TRBJ2-5; DNA: TGTGCCAGCAGTCCCCGCGGCAGACAAGAGACCCAGTACTTC; CDR3: CASSPRGRQETQYF
D: NA; size: NA; length: 13; V: TRBV7-8; J: TRBJ2-5; DNA: TGTGCCAGCAGCTTAGGAACCCAGGAGACCCAGTACTTC; CDR3: CASSLGTQETQYF
D: TRBD2; size: NA; length: 15; V: TRBV5-1; J: TRBJ2-1; DNA: TGCGCCAGCTTTAGCGGGGGGGGCTCCTACAATGAGCAGTTCTTC; CDR3: CASFSGGGSYNEQFF
D: TRBD1; size: NA; length: 15; V: TRBV11-2; J: TRBJ1-1; DNA: TGTGCCAGCAGCGAGGGACAGGGGACGAACACTGAAGCTTTCTTT; CDR3: CASSEGQGTNTEAFF
D: TRBD1; size: once; length: 16; V: TRBV19; J: TRBJ1-2; DNA: TGTGCCAGCCAGGGGACAGGTGATACCATGAACTATGGCTACACCTTC; CDR3: CASQGTGDTMNYGYTF
D: TRBD1; size: NA; length: 16; V: TRBV10-3; J: TRBJ2-3; DNA: TGTGCCATCAAATCTCACAGGGGGCAGATCACAGATACGCAGTATTTT; CDR3: CAIKSHRGQITDTQYF
D: NA; size: NA; length: 12; V: TRBV25-1; J: TRBJ1-3; DNA: TGTGCCAGCAGTGAAAATCTTGACACCATATATTTT; CDR3: CASSENLDTIYF
D: NA; size: NA; length: 18; V: TRBV19; J: TRBJ2-6; DNA: TGTGCCAGTAGTATCTCAGGGCCAGCTGAGCCTGGGGCCAACGTCCTGACTTTC; CDR3: CASSISGPAEPGANVLTF
D: NA; size: NA; length: 11; V: TRBV6-2/TRBV6-3; J: TRBJ2-7; DNA: TGTGCCAGCAGTCTAACCTACGAGCAGTACTTC; CDR3: CASSLTYEQYF
D: NA; size: few; length: 15; V: TRBV14; J: TRBJ1-1; DNA: TGTGCCAGCAGCCAAGGCCACAGCAAAAGCAATGAAGCTTTCTTT; CDR3: CASSQGHSKSNEAFF
D: TRBD1; size: NA; length: 14; V: TRBV5-4; J: TRBJ2-7; DNA: TGTGCCAGCAGCTCGGACGGACAGGCCTACGAGCAGTACTTC; CDR3: CASSSDGQAYEQYF
D: NA; size: NA; length: 15; V: TRBV5-1; J: TRBJ2-7; DNA: TGCGCCAGCAGCCCGAGGCCGGAGAGCCAGTACGAGCAGTACTTC; CDR3: CASSPRPESQYEQYF
D: NA; size: few; length: 14; V: TRBV7-9; J: TRBJ1-2; DNA: TGTGCCAGCAGCTTATCCCAGGTTACCCATGGCTACACCTTC; CDR3: CASSLSQVTHGYTF
D: TRBD2; size: NA; length: 19; V: TRBV29-1; J: TRBJ2-1; DNA: TGCAGCGTTGGGCTTACCGGGACTAGCGGGGTGAGCTCCTACAATGAGCAGTTCTTC; CDR3: CSVGLTGTSGVSSYNEQFF
D: NA; size: once; length: 16; V: TRBV19; J: TRBJ2-5; DNA: TGTGCCAGTGGCAGGCCGACCACAGGGAAAACAGAGACCCAGTACTTC; CDR3: CASGRPTTGKTETQYF
D: TRBD1; size: few; length: 14; V: TRBV30; J: TRBJ2-7; DNA: TGTGCCTGGAATCGGGACAGCACGACCTACGAGCAGTACTTC; CDR3: CAWNRDSTTYEQYF
D: NA; size: NA; length: 16; V: TRBV19; J: TRBJ2-7; DNA: TGTGCCAGTAGTCCCCAGAGGACAGAGTCTTACTACGAGCAGTACTTC; CDR3: CASSPQRTESYYEQYF
D: NA; size: once; length: 14; V: TRBV5-1; J: TRBJ2-7; DNA: TGCGCCAGCAGCCCCGGAGGGGAAAATGGCGAGCAGTACTTC; CDR3: CASSPGGENGEQYF
D: NA; size: NA; length: 12; V: TRBV7-9; J: TRBJ1-1; DNA: TGTGCCAGCAGCCATGACAAACCTGAAGCTTTCTTT; CDR3: CASSHDKPEAFF
D: TRBD2; size: NA; length: 17; V: TRBV27; J: TRBJ2-1; DNA: TGTGCCAGCAGTTATGGACTAGCGGGGAGGGGGTACAATGAGCAGTTCTTC; CDR3: CASSYGLAGRGYNEQFF
D: NA; size: NA; length: 11; V: TRBV7-2; J: TRBJ2-3; DNA: TGTGCCAGCAGCTCCAAAGATACGCAGTATTTT; CDR3: CASSSKDTQYF
D: NA; size: NA; length: 16; V: TRBV7-6; J: TRBJ2-1; DNA: TGTGCCAGCAGCTACGGGTCGGTCGGCGGTCTCAATGAGCAGTTCTTC; CDR3: CASSYGSVGGLNEQFF
D: NA; size: NA; length: 15; V: TRBV11-2; J: TRBJ1-3; DNA: TGTGCCAGCAGCTTAGATCGGGGCTCTGGAAACACCATATATTTT; CDR3: CASSLDRGSGNTIYF
D: TRBD1; size: NA; length: 16; V: TRBV9; J: TRBJ2-1; DNA: TGTGCCAGCAGCGTGGGGACAGCCGGAATGCACAATGAGCAGTTCTTC; CDR3: CASSVGTAGMHNEQFF
D: NA; size: NA; length: 16; V: TRBV9; J: TRBJ1-6; DNA: TGTGCCAGCAGCGTAGCCTTGGCAGGCGATAATTCACCCCTCCATTTT; CDR3: CASSVALAGDNSPLHF
D: TRBD1; size: once; length: 14; V: TRBV2; J: TRBJ2-1; DNA: TGTGCCAGCAGTCGGACAGGGCTAGGCGATGAGCAGTTCTTC; CDR3: CASSRTGLGDEQFF
D: NA; size: NA; length: 15; V: TRBV11-1; J: TRBJ2-2; DNA: TGTGCCAGCAGCTTTTTCTCTACCGACACCGGGGAGCTGTTTTTT; CDR3: CASSFFSTDTGELFF
D: TRBD2; size: NA; length: 15; V: TRBV5-4; J: TRBJ2-1; DNA: TGTGCCAGCAGCTTGGCTAGCGGGGGGGGGTATGAGCAGTTCTTC; CDR3: CASSLASGGGYEQFF
D: TRBD1; size: NA; length: 18; V: TRBV28; J: TRBJ2-7; DNA: TGTGCCAGCAGCCCCAGAGGGTCAGTGTGGGACAGTCTCTACGAGCAGTACTTC; CDR3: CASSPRGSVWDSLYEQYF
D: NA; size: NA; length: 15; V: TRBV11-1; J: TRBJ1-1; DNA: TGTGCCAGCAGCGCCTCAGGGGCGGGGGACACTGAAGCTTTCTTT; CDR3: CASSASGAGDTEAFF
D: TRBD1; size: NA; length: 17; V: TRBV5-3; J: TRBJ1-5; DNA: TGTGCCATCTTGGAGGACAGGGCTTTTTATAGCAATCAGCCCCAGCATTTT; CDR3: CAILEDRAFYSNQPQHF
D: NA; size: NA; length: 13; V: TRBV7-2; J: TRBJ1-5; DNA: TGTGCCAGCGGGGGCAGCCGGTATCAGCCCCAGCATTTT; CDR3: CASGGSRYQPQHF
D: NA; size: NA; length: 15; V: TRBV15; J: TRBJ1-1; DNA: TGTGCCACCAGCACCCCCACAGGCCTGAACACTGAAGCTTTCTTT; CDR3: CATSTPTGLNTEAFF
D: TRBD1; size: few; length: 14; V: TRBV5-1; J: TRBJ1-1; DNA: TGCGCCAGCAGCACTGGACAGGGGAACACTGAAGCTTTCTTT; CDR3: CASSTGQGNTEAFF
D: TRBD1; size: NA; length: 15; V: TRBV27; J: TRBJ1-5; DNA: TGTGCCAGCAGCCGGACCGGGACAGCCAGACAACCCCAGCATTTT; CDR3: CASSRTGTARQPQHF
D: TRBD2; size: NA; length: 14; V: TRBV6-5; J: TRBJ2-7; DNA: TGTGCCAGCAGTTACACAGGACTAGGCTACGAGCAGTACTTC; CDR3: CASSYTGLGYEQYF
D: TRBD2; size: NA; length: 15; V: TRBV7-3; J: TRBJ2-1; DNA: TGTGCCAGCAGCTTATACGGGGGGGCCGACAATGAGCAGTTCTTC; CDR3: CASSLYGGADNEQFF
D: TRBD1; size: NA; length: 12; V: TRBV12-3/TRBV12-4; J: TRBJ1-2; DNA: TGTGCCAGCGGGGGACAGAACTATGGCTACACCTTC; CDR3: CASGGQNYGYTF
D: TRBD1; size: NA; length: 17; V: TRBV6-1; J: TRBJ2-7; DNA: TGTGCCAGCAGTGAAGCGCTTGGACAGGGCACTTCCTACGAGCAGTACTTC; CDR3: CASSEALGQGTSYEQYF
D: NA; size: once; length: 18; V: TRBV5-5; J: TRBJ1-2; DNA: TGTGCCAGCAGCTTGGTTCCGGGGTACCCCCCGACTGACTATGGCTACACCTTC; CDR3: CASSLVPGYPPTDYGYTF